The 8 T cell receptor beta chains below were found in one sample sequenced in a study of blood T cell repertoires in COVID-19. Using immunoSEQ multiplex PCR, the repertoire was profiled, and TCRdb retains in-frame clones only, with some absent. This sample has under 75,000 clones, with about 76% found just once. Sequencing used peripheral blood. These receptors were taken from a woman older than 75 with active or convalescent COVID-19.

The chain employs TRBV7-8 and TRBJ2-7; tentative D call: TRBD1 (6 bases). The V gene lost 5 bases and the J gene lost 2 bases, with 13 bases spanning the gap. The CDR3 is made up of 14 amino acids. Looked up from germline, CDR1 is SGHVS and CDR2 is FQNEAQ. The CDR3 coding sequence is TGTGCCAGCAGCGCCAAACAGGGACCCTACGAGCAGTACTTC. This encodes CASSAKQGPYEQYF.

About this clone itself: The sample contains more than one DNA sequence encoding this CDR3. This rearrangement joins TRBV5-4 to TRBJ2-7; TRBD1 matches at 7 bases. The CDR3 sequence is 16 residues long. The V segment lost 0 bases and the J segment 2 bases; nucleotides outside the gene matches: 8. Looked up from germline, CDR1 is SGHNT and CDR2 is YYREEE (reference sequence). CDR3 sequence: CASSLGGAGGAYEQYF. CDR3 sequence (DNA): TGTGCCAGCAGCTTGGGGGGTGCAGGGGGAGCCTACGAGCAGTACTTC. The entire variable domain, with the rest obtained from reference TRBV5-4 and TRBJ2-7, is as follows: ETGVTQSPTHLIKTRGQQVTLRCSSQSGHNTVSWYQQALGQGPQFIFQYYREEENGRGNFPPRFSGLQFPNYSSELNVNALELDDSALYLCASSLGGAGGAYEQYFGPGTRLTVT.

The chain couples TRBV10-3 to TRBJ2-5; no definite D call. The CDR3 loop spans 12 amino acids. V shed 10 bases and J shed 4 bases, with 13 bases lying between them. The germline gives CDR1 ENHRY, CDR2 SYGVKD. The CDR3 DNA reads as TGTGCCACCAAGCCTTTTGGAGAGACCCAGTACTTC. This codes for CATKPFGETQYF.

The chain carries TRBV6-5 and TRBJ1-2, with 8 positions matching TRBD1. Germline CDR1 and CDR2: MNHEY and SVGAGI. This CDR3 spans 16 amino acids. V gave up 4 bases and J gave up 7 bases; unmatched junction bases: 14. Here the CDR3 reads CASSSAGQGTLLGYTF. The CDR3, as DNA: TGTGCCAGCAGTTCGGCCGGACAGGGAACCTTACTTGGCTACACCTTC.

CDR3: CASRKQGPYSYEQYF. CDR3 nucleotides: TGTGCCAGCAGGAAACAGGGGCCTTACTCCTACGAGCAGTACTTC. This rearrangement joins TRBV6-5 to TRBJ2-7; TRBD1 aligns across 7 bases. Looked up from germline, CDR1 is MNHEY and CDR2 is SVGAGI. J was trimmed by 0 bases and V by 6 bases; bases with no gene match: 8. This CDR3 is built from 15 residues.

This chain uses TRBV4-3 with TRBJ1-5; D is ambiguous. The CDR3 has 15 amino acids. Germline values: CDR1 LGHNA, CDR2 YSLEER. The V and J ends lost 0 bases and 0 bases respectively, with 6 bases between them. The CDR3 region has the DNA TGCGCCAGCAGCCAAGATATCGGTAGCAATCAGCCCCAGCATTTT. Translating gives CASSQDIGSNQPQHF.

V is TRBV7-2 and J is TRBJ2-5; D is perhaps TRBD2 (6 bases). The CDR3 is 17 amino acids. Germline CDR1 and CDR2: SGHTA and FQGNSA. Trimming stripped 5 bases from V and 1 base from J, with 20 bases between. The CDR3 DNA follows: TGTGCCAGCAGCCGCGGGATGTCGGGCAGGCCCCAAGAGACCCAGTACTTC. Protein product: CASSRGMSGRPQETQYF.

The chain couples TRBV6-1 to TRBJ1-5; possible D gene TRBD1, 5 bases. The ends were cut back, 3 bases at V and 7 bases at J, with 13 bases in the middle. Germline values: CDR1 MNHNS, CDR2 SASEGT. The CDR3 contains 14 residues. Written as DNA, the CDR3 is TGTGCCAGCAGTGAGTCAGTGGGGCTCCAGCCCCAGCATTTT. Residues: CASSESVGLQPQHF.